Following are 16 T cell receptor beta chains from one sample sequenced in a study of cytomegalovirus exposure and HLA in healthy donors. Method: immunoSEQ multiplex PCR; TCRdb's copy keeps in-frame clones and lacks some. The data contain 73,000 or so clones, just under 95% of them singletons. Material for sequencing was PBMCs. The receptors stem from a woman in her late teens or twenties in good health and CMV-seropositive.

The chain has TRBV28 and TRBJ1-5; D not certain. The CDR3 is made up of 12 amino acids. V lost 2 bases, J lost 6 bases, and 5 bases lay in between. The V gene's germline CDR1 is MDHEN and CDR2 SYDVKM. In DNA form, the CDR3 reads TGTGCCAGCAGTTTACTACTTCAGCCCCAGCATTTT. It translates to CASSLLLQPQHF.

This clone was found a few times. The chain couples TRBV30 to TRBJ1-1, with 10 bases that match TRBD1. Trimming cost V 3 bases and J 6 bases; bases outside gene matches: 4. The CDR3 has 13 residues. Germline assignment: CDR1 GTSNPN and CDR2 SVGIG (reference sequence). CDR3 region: CAWREGQGAEAFF. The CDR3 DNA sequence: TGTGCCTGGAGGGAAGGACAGGGGGCTGAAGCTTTCTTT.

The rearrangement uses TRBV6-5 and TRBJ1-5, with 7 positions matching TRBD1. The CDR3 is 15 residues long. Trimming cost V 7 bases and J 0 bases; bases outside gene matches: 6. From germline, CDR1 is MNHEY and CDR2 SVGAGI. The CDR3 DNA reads TGTGCCAGCATTGGGACAGCCCATAGCAATCAGCCCCAGCATTTT. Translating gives CASIGTAHSNQPQHF.

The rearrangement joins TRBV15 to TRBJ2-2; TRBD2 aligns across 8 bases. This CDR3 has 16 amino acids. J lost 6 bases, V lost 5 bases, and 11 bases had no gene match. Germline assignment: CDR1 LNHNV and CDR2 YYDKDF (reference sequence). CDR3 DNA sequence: TGTGCCACCAGCCACGCCGGGACTAGGGGTTCCGGGGAGCTGTTTTTT. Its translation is CATSHAGTRGSGELFF.

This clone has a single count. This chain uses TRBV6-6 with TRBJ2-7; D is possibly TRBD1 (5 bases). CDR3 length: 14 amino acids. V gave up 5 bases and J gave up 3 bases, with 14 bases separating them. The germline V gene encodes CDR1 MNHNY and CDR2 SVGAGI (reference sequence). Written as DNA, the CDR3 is TGTGCCAGCAGTAGAGAACCCCAGGGCTACGAGCAGTACTTC. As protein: CASSREPQGYEQYF.

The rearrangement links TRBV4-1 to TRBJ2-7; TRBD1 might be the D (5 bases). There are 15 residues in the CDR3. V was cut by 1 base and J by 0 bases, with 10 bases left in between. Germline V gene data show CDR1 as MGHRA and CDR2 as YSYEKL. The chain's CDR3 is CASSQGGRVSYEQYF. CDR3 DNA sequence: TGCGCCAGCAGCCAAGGGGGCAGGGTCTCCTACGAGCAGTACTTC.

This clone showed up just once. As DNA, the CDR3 is TGCGCCAGCAGCTTGGACAGGTGGCAAAGCATGAACACTGAAGCTTTCTTT. Translation: CASSLDRWQSMNTEAFF. This chain connects TRBV5-1 to TRBJ1-1, with D perhaps TRBD1 (5 bases). Germline-derived CDR1 and CDR2 are SGHRS and YFSETQ. V was trimmed by 0 bases and J by 0 bases, leaving 15 bases between them. CDR3 size: 17 residues. The full variable domain, in which reference TRBV5-1 and TRBJ1-1 provide the parts outside the CDR3, is KAGVTQTPRYLIKTRGQQVTLSCSPISGHRSVSWYQQTPGQGLQFLFEYFSETQRNKGNFPGRFSGRQFSNSRSEMNVSTLELGDSALYLCASSLDRWQSMNTEAFFGQGTRLTVV.

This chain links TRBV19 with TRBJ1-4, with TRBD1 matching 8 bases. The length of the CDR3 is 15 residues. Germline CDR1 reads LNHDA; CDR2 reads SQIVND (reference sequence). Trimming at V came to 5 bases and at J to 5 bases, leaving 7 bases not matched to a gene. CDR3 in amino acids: CASSFGQGGNEKLFF. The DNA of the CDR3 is TGTGCCAGTAGTTTCGGACAGGGCGGGAATGAAAAACTGTTTTTT.

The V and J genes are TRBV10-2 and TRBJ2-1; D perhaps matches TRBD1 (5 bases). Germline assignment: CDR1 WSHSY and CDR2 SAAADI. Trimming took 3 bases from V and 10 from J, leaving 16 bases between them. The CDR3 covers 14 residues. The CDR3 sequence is CASSDPGRAWEQFF. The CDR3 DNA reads TGCGCCAGCAGTGACCCTGGCAGGGCGTGGGAGCAGTTCTTC.

In nucleotides, the CDR3 is TGTGCCAGCAGCTTAGACAGGCCAACATCTGGAAACACCATATATTTT. Its protein product is CASSLDRPTSGNTIYF. The V and J genes are TRBV7-9 and TRBJ1-3; D might be TRBD1 (5 bases). CDR1 and CDR2 from the germline V gene are SEHNR and FQNEAQ (reference sequence). CDR3 length: 16 amino acids. The ends were cut back, 1 base at V and 1 base at J, with 11 bases in the middle.

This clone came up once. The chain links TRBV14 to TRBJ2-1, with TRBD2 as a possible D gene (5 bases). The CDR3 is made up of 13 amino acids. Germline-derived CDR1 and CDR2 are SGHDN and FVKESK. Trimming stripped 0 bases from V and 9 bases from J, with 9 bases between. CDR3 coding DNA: TGTGCCAGCAGCCAAGATACGGGGTCTGAGCAGTTCTTC. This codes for CASSQDTGSEQFF.

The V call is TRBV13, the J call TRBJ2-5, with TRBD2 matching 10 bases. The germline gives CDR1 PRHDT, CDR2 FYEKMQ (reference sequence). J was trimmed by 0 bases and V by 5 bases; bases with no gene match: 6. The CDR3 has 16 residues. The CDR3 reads CASSPRTSGYQETQYF. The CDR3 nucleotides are TGTGCCAGCAGCCCACGGACTAGCGGTTACCAAGAGACCCAGTACTTC.

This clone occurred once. CDR3 residues: CAWSKGAGTEAFF. The CDR3, as DNA: TGTGCCTGGAGTAAGGGGGCAGGCACTGAAGCTTTCTTT. The chain uses TRBV30 and TRBJ1-1; 7 nucleotides line up with TRBD1. CDR1 and CDR2 (germline): GTSNPN, SVGIG (reference sequence). J was trimmed by 4 bases and V by 2 bases; bases with no gene match: 4. The CDR3 covers 13 residues.

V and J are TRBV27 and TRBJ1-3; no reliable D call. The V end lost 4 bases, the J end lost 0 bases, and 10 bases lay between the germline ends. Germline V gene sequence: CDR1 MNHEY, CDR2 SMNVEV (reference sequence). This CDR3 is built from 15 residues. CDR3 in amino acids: CASSSSGNSGNTIYF. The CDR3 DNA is TGTGCCAGCAGTTCCTCGGGAAACTCTGGAAACACCATATATTTT.

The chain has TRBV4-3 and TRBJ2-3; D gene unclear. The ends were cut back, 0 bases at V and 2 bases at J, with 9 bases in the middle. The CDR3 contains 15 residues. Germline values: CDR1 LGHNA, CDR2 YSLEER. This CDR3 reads CASSQEPRYTDTQYF. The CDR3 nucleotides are TGCGCCAGCAGCCAAGAACCCAGGTACACAGATACGCAGTATTTT.

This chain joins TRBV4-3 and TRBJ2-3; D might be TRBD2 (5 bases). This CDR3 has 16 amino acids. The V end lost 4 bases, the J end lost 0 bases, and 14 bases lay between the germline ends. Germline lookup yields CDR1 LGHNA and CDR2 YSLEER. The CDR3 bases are TGCGCCAGCAGCCCTCAGCGACTAACGAGCACAGATACGCAGTATTTT. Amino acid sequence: CASSPQRLTSTDTQYF.